This T cell receptor beta chain was found in a study of cytomegalovirus exposure and HLA in healthy donors. The germline V and J ends were trimmed by 5 bases and 0 bases, with 14 bases remaining between them. The CDR3 is made up of 17 amino acids. CDR1 SGHTA and CDR2 FQGNSA come from the germline V gene. Vbeta (60) and Jbeta (13) primers were used in the PCR. Sequencing was performed with immunoSEQ multiplex PCR; in TCRdb, only in-frame clones are kept and a portion is missing. The sample comprises some 38,000 clones, 60% to 75% of which are singletons, and around 3.9% rests with the top ten. The chain recombines TRBV7-2 with TRBJ2-6; D might be TRBD1 (6 bases). The sample was PBMCs. This receptor was obtained from a man in his forties in good health and CMV-seronegative. CDR3 in DNA: TGTGCCAGCAGCGTCCGGACAGCCGACTCTGGGGCCAACGTCCTGACTTTC. This sequence encodes CASSVRTADSGANVLTF.